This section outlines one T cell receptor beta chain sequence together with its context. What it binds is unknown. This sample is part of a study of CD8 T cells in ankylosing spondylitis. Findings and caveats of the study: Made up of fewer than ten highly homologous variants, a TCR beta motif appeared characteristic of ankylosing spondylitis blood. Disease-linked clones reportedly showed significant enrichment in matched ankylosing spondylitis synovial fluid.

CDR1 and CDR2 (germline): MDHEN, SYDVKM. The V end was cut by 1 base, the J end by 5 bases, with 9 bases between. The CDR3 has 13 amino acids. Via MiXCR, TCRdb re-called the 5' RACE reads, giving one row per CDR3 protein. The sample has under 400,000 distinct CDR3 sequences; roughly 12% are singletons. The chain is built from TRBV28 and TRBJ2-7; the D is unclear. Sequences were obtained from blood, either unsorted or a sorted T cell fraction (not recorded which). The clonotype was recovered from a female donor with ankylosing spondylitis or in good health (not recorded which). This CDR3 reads CASSLLELNEQYF. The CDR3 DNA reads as TGTGCCAGCAGTTTATTGGAGCTTAACGAGCAGTACTTC.